The sequence of this TCR beta chain was determined in a study of PD-1 blockade in classical Hodgkin lymphoma. This clone has more than one count but fewer than ten. Regarding time point: cycle 4 day 1 (C4D1), after more than five weeks of nivolumab. There was relapse after autologous stem cell transplantation in every patient, and there was variation in brentuximab vedotin exposure. The CDR3 contains 14 residues. The germline gives CDR1 SGDLS, CDR2 YYNGEE. The J segment lost 7 bases and the V segment lost 3 bases, leaving 9 bases of the junction unmatched. Measured with immunoSEQ multiplex PCR; TCRdb has only the in-frame clones, and not every one. The data hold over 25,000 clones, with roughly 76% observed a single time.

The receptor comes from a human donor with classical Hodgkin lymphoma. The chain links TRBV9 to TRBJ1-1; 7 bases line up with TRBD1. Specimen: peripheral blood mononuclear cells (PBMCs), collected before the fourth cycle of nivolumab. The CDR3 loop reads CASSESGGTLEAFF. CDR3 bases: TGTGCCAGCAGCGAATCAGGGGGAACACTTGAAGCTTTCTTT. Full variable domain (rest looked up from reference TRBV9 and TRBJ1-1): DSGVTQTPKHLITATGQRVTLRCSPRSGDLSVYWYQQSLDQGLQFLIQYYNGEERAKGNILERFSAQQFPDLHSELNLSSLELGDSALYFCASSESGGTLEAFFGQGTRLTVV.